The TCR beta chain under discussion was sequenced for a study of blood T cell repertoires in COVID-19. Study information: Acute and convalescent COVID-19 samples came from the United States, Italy and Spain. T cells, B-cell-depleted T cells, or PBMCs provided the cDNA or gDNA that served as material.

Participants came from fewer than 25 US areas, aged about 18 to 95 years. Symptom resolution, clearance, or two negative PCRs marked donors in Cohort 3 as recovered. The CDR3 runs 9 residues. Germline V gives CDR1 DFQATT, CDR2 SNEGSKA (reference sequence). V gave up 5 bases and J gave up 6 bases, with 5 bases separating them. Produced via immunoSEQ multiplex PCR; TCRdb's table is partial and in-frame only. The table shows around 310,000 clones, with about 89% occurring only once. The chain recombines TRBV20-1 with TRBJ2-7, with no clear D. The receptor was derived from a woman aged 40 to 55 who had recovered from COVID-19. Sequencing was done on a sample of PBMCs or T cells enriched from blood (not recorded which). The CDR3 nucleotides read TGCAGTGCTGGGCTCGAGCAGTACTTC. Its translation is CSAGLEQYF.